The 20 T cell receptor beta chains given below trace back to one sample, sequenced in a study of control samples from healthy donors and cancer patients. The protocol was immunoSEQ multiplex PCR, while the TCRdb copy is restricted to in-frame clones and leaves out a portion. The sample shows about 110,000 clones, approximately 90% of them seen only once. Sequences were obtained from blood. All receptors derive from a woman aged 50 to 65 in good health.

DNA for the CDR3: TGTGCCAGCAGCTCAAAGGGAGAATACGAGCAGTACGTC. Its translation is CASSSKGEYEQYV. The chain joins TRBV7-9 to TRBJ2-7, with D perhaps TRBD2 (5 bases). V was trimmed by 4 bases and J by 4 bases, leaving 11 bases between them. The CDR3 runs 13 residues. Germline V gene lookup returns CDR1 SEHNR and CDR2 FQNEAQ (reference sequence).

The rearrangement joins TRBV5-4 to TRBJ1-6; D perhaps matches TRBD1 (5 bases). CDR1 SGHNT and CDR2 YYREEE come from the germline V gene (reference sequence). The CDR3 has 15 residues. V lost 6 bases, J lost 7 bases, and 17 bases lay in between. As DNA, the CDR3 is TGTGCCAGCACCCTCGGGGGGGTTTGGAATTCACCCCTCCACTTT. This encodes CASTLGGVWNSPLHF. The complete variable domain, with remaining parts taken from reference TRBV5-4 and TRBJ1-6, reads ETGVTQSPTHLIKTRGQQVTLRCSSQSGHNTVSWYQQALGQGPQFIFQYYREEENGRGNFPPRFSGLQFPNYSSELNVNALELDDSALYLCASTLGGVWNSPLHFGNGTRLTVT.

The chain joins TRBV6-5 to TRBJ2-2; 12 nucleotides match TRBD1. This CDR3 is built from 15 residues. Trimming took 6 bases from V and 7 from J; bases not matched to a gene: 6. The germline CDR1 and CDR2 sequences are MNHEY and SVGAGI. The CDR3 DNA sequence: TGTGCCAGCAGGAGGGACAGGGGGCGCGGCGGGGAGCTGTTTTTT. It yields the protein CASRRDRGRGGELFF.

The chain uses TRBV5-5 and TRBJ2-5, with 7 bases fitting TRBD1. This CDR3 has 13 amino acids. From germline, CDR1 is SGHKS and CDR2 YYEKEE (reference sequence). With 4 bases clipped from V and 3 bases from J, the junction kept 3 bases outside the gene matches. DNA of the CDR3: TGTGCCAGCAGCCTACAGGGGAAAGAGACCCAGTACTTC. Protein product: CASSLQGKETQYF.

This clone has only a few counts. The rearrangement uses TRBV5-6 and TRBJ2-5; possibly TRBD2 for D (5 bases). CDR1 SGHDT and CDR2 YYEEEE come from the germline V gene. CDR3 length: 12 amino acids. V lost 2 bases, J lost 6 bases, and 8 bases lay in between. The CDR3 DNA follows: TGTGCCAGCAGCTTAGGGAGTAAGACCCAGTACTTC. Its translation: CASSLGSKTQYF.

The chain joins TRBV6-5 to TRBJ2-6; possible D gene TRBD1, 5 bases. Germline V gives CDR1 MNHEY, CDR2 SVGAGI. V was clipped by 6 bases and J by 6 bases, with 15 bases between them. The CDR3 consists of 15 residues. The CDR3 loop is CASSHRFSEANVLTF. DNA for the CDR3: TGTGCCAGCAGCCACAGGTTCTCCGAGGCCAACGTCCTGACTTTC.

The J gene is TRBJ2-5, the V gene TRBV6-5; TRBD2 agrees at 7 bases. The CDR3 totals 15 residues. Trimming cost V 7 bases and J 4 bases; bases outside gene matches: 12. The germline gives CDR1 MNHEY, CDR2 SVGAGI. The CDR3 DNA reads TGTGCCAGCATCAAGTCGGGGGGTCTGGTAGAGACCCAGTACTTC. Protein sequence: CASIKSGGLVETQYF.

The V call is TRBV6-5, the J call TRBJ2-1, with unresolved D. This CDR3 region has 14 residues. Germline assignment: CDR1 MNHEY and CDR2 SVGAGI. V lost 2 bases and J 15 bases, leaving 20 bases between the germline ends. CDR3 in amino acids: CASSYLSQPPRRFF. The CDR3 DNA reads TGTGCCAGCAGTTACCTTTCCCAGCCACCTAGGAGGTTCTTC.

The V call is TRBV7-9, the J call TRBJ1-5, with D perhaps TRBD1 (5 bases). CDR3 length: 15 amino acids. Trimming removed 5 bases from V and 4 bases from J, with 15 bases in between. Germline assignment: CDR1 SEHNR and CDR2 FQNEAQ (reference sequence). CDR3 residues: CASSRGTAKNQPQHF. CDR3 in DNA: TGTGCCAGCAGCCGAGGGACGGCTAAGAATCAGCCCCAGCATTTT.

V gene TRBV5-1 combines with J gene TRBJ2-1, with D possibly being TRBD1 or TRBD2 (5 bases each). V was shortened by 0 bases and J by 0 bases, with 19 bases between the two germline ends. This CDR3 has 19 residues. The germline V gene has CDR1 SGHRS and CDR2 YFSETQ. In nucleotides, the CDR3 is TGCGCCAGCAGCTTGGGGTCAGGGAGTCGGGCAAGCTCCTACAATGAGCAGTTCTTC. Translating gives CASSLGSGSRASSYNEQFF.

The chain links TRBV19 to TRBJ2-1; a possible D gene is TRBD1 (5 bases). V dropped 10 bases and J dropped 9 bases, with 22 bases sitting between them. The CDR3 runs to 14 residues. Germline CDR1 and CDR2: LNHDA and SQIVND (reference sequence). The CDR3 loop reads CANRGLDSAGEQFF. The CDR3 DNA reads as TGTGCCAATAGGGGATTGGATTCTGCTGGTGAGCAGTTCTTC.

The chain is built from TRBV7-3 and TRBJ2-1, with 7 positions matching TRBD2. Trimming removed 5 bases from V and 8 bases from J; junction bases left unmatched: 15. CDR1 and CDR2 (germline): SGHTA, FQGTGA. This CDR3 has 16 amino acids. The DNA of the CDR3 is TGTGCCAGCAGCCCACTGGTAGCGGGTATGGAGGATGAGCAGTTCTTC. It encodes CASSPLVAGMEDEQFF.

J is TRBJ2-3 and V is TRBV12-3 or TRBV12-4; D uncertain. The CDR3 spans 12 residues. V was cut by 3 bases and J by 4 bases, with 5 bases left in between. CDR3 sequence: CASSLGSDTQYF. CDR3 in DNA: TGTGCCAGCAGTTTGGGATCAGATACGCAGTATTTT.

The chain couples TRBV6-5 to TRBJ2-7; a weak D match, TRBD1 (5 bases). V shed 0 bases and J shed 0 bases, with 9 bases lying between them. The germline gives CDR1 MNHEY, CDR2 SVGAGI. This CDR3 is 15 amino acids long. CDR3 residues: CASSYSWGLSYEQYF. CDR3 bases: TGTGCCAGCAGTTACTCATGGGGCCTCTCCTACGAGCAGTACTTC.

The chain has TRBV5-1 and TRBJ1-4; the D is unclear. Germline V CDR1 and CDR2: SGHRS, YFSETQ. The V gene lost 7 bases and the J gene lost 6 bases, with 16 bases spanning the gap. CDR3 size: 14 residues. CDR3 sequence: CASGRLGGDEKLFF. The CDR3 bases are TGCGCCAGCGGCCGACTTGGCGGGGATGAAAAACTGTTTTTT. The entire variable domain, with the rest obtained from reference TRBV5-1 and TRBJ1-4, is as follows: KAGVTQTPRYLIKTRGQQVTLSCSPISGHRSVSWYQQTPGQGLQFLFEYFSETQRNKGNFPGRFSGRQFSNSRSEMNVSTLELGDSALYLCASGRLGGDEKLFFGSGTQLSVL.

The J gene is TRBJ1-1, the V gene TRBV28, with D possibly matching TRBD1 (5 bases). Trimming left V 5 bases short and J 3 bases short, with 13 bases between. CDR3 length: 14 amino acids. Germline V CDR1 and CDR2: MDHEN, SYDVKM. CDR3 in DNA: TGTGCCAGCAGTAGGGGAGGGATTGACACTGAAGCTTTCTTT. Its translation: CASSRGGIDTEAFF.

CDR3 protein: CAWSEFKGGVTEAFF. DNA of the CDR3: TGTGCCTGGAGCGAATTTAAAGGGGGGGTCACTGAAGCTTTCTTT. The chain employs TRBV30 and TRBJ1-1; TRBD1 might be the D (6 bases). Germline V CDR1 and CDR2: GTSNPN, SVGIG (reference sequence). CDR3 length: 15 residues. V was cut by 3 bases and J by 4 bases, with 18 bases left in between.

The CDR3, as DNA: TGTGCCAGCAGCTCACGGTTGGGACTAGCGGAGTCTTACGAGCAGTACGTC. Amino acid sequence: CASSSRLGLAESYEQYV. The rearrangement joins TRBV13 to TRBJ2-7; 11 nucleotides line up with TRBD2. The CDR3 is 17 amino acids. V dropped 4 bases and J dropped 4; count of bases not matched to a gene: 12. Looked up from germline, CDR1 is PRHDT and CDR2 is FYEKMQ (reference sequence).

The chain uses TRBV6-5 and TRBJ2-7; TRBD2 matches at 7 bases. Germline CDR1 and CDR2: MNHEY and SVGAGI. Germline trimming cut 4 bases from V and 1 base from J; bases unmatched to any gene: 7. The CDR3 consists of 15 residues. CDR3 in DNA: TGTGCCAGCAGTTTCAGTCGGGAGGTATCCTACGAGCAGTACGTC. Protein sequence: CASSFSREVSYEQYV.

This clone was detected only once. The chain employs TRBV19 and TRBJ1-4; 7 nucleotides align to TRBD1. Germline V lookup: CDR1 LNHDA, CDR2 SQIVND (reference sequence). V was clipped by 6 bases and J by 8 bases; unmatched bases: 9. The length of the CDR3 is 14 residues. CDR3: CASRGTGASEKLFF. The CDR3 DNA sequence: TGTGCCAGTAGGGGTACAGGGGCCAGCGAAAAACTGTTTTTT.